This T cell receptor beta chain came from a study of blood T cell repertoires in COVID-19. Trimming took off 5 bases at V and 5 bases at J, with 13 bases between the two ends. This CDR3 is built from 13 residues. The data were produced by immunoSEQ multiplex PCR, yet TCRdb's version contains in-frame clones alone and is incomplete. The sample includes around 200,000 clones, around four fifths of them seen just once. V usage is TRBV12-3 or TRBV12-4 and J usage is TRBJ2-7; D possibly corresponds to TRBD2 (5 bases). The clonotype comes from a man aged 50 to 59 with active or convalescent COVID-19. The sample consisted of peripheral blood. The DNA for the CDR3 is TGTGCCAGCAGTCCCGCGCGGGTCCACGAGCAGTACTTC. This sequence encodes CASSPARVHEQYF.